The 8 T cell receptor beta chains below all came from one sample that was sequenced in a study of blood T cell repertoires in COVID-19. Sequencing was performed with immunoSEQ multiplex PCR; in TCRdb, only in-frame clones are kept and a portion is missing. The repertoire holds roughly 430,000 clones, with 88% as singletons. Input material: PBMCs or T cells enriched from blood (not recorded which). All receptors come from a woman under 30 who had been exposed to COVID-19.

J is TRBJ2-7 and V is TRBV5-1, with TRBD2 matching 13 bases. This CDR3 has 16 amino acids. Germline assignment: CDR1 SGHRS and CDR2 YFSETQ. V trimming: 3 bases; J trimming: 5 bases; junction bases outside the gene matches: 8. The CDR3 protein is CASSSGTSGEVNEQYF. In DNA form, the CDR3 reads TGCGCCAGCAGCTCCGGGACTAGCGGGGAGGTTAACGAGCAGTACTTC.

In this sample, this clone turned up a few times. The chain uses TRBV2 and TRBJ2-7; D gene unclear. The CDR3 totals 15 residues. The germline V gene has CDR1 SNHLY and CDR2 FYNNEI. Trimming stripped 6 bases from V and 0 bases from J, with 15 bases between. CDR3 DNA: TGTGCCAGCAGCCCTCCTGGGCCGACCTCCTACGAGCAGTACTTC. It translates to CASSPPGPTSYEQYF.

The chain uses TRBV3-1 (or the pseudogene TRBV3-2) and TRBJ2-5, with 13 bases identical to TRBD2. Germline CDR1 and CDR2: LGHDT and YNNKEL (reference sequence). The V and J ends lost 0 bases and 5 bases, in that order; junction bases with no gene match: 18. CDR3 length equals 21 residues. The CDR3 sequence is CASSQDSGLPGLAGISETQYF. The CDR3 DNA sequence: TGTGCCAGCAGCCAAGATTCGGGCTTACCGGGACTAGCGGGAATATCGGAGACCCAGTACTTC.

This rearrangement joins TRBV27 to TRBJ2-7, with D hard to call. Germline assignment: CDR1 MNHEY and CDR2 SMNVEV (reference sequence). The CDR3 loop spans 14 amino acids. Trimming cost V 0 bases and J 3 bases, with 9 bases left between them. In nucleotides, the CDR3 is TGTGCCAGCAGTTTATCGTCAGGCGTCTACGAGCAGTACTTC. Protein sequence: CASSLSSGVYEQYF.

This chain connects TRBV5-1 to TRBJ1-2; weak D call: TRBD1 (5 bases). V was pared by 4 bases and J by 6 bases, with 7 bases between. Germline CDR1 is SGHRS and CDR2 is YFSETQ. This CDR3 spans 11 amino acids. Written as DNA, the CDR3 is TGCGCCAGCAGCCAGGGTGATGGCTACACCTTC. As protein: CASSQGDGYTF.

The table lists this clone with a count of one. The chain uses TRBV29-1 and TRBJ2-2; TRBD1 agrees at 9 bases. V gave up 7 bases and J gave up 1 base; unmatched junction bases: 4. The CDR3 has 14 residues. CDR1 and CDR2 (germline): SQVTM, ANQGSEA. CDR3 DNA: TGCAGCGCACCGGGACAGGGGAACACCGGGGAGCTGTTTTTT. This encodes CSAPGQGNTGELFF.

This chain links TRBV18 with TRBJ1-4; 7 nucleotides match TRBD1. Trimming cost V 3 bases and J 2 bases; bases outside gene matches: 6. Germline lookup yields CDR1 KGHSH and CDR2 LQKENI. The CDR3 totals 16 residues. In DNA form, the CDR3 reads TGTGCCAGCTCACCCCGACAGGGTGGGACTAATGAAAAACTGTTTTTT. Protein: CASSPRQGGTNEKLFF.

This clone showed up just once. J is TRBJ1-3 and V is TRBV7-2, with 9 bases identical to TRBD1. This CDR3 is 15 amino acids long. Unmatched junction bases numbered 7, after V lost 5 bases and J lost 5 bases. Germline V gene data show CDR1 as SGHTA and CDR2 as FQGNSA. DNA for the CDR3: TGTGCCAGCAGCCGTTATGACAGGGGGAGAAACACCATATATTTT. It translates to CASSRYDRGRNTIYF. The full variable domain, with the rest looked up from reference TRBV7-2 and TRBJ1-3, is GAGVSQSPSNKVTEKGKDVELRCDPISGHTALYWYRQSLGQGLEFLIYFQGNSAPDKSGLPSDRFSAERTGGSVSTLTIQRTQQEDSAVYLCASSRYDRGRNTIYFGEGSWLTVV.